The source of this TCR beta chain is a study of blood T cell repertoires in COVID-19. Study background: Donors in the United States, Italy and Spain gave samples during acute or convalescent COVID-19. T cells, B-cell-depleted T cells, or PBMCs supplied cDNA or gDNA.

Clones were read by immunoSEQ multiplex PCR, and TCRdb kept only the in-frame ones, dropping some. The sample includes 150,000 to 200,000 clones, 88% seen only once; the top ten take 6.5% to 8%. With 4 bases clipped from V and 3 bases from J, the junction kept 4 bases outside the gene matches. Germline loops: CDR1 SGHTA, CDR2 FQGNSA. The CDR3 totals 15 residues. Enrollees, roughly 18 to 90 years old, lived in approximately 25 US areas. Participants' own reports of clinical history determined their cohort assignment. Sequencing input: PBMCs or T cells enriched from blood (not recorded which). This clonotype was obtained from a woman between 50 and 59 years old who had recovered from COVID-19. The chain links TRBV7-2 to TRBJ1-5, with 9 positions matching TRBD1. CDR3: CASSSGTGINQPQHF. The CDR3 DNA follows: TGTGCCAGCAGCTCCGGGACAGGGATCAATCAGCCCCAGCATTTT.